The 4 T cell receptor beta chains below were found in one sample sequenced in a study of blood T cell repertoires in COVID-19. Sequencing was performed with immunoSEQ multiplex PCR; in TCRdb, only in-frame clones are kept and a portion is missing. The sample includes 60,000 to 75,000 clones, 79% of them seen just once. Sequenced material: peripheral blood. The receptors stem from a man in his sixties with active or convalescent COVID-19.

V gene TRBV7-9 combines with J gene TRBJ2-7, with 9 nucleotides matching TRBD1. The CDR3 has 14 amino acids. The germline gives CDR1 SEHNR, CDR2 FQNEAQ (reference sequence). With 5 bases clipped from V and 3 bases from J, the junction kept 5 bases outside the gene matches. The CDR3 loop reads CASSPGTGNYEQYF. As DNA, the CDR3 is TGTGCCAGCAGCCCTGGGACAGGGAACTACGAGCAGTACTTC.

V is TRBV10-3 and J is TRBJ1-3; TRBD1 is a possible D gene (6 bases). CDR1 and CDR2 from the germline V gene are ENHRY and SYGVKD. Trimming left V 4 bases short and J 8 bases short, with 15 bases between. This CDR3 is 14 amino acids long. The CDR3 nucleotides read TGTGCCATCAGTGCCGACAGGTCCGGGGACACCATATATTTT. Its translation is CAISADRSGDTIYF.

This chain uses TRBV7-6 with TRBJ1-5; D may be TRBD1 (5 bases). Germline V gene lookup returns CDR1 SGHVS and CDR2 FNYEAQ. The germline V and J ends were trimmed by 1 base and 2 bases, with 9 bases remaining between them. This CDR3 has 15 residues. The CDR3: CASSLGGGGNQPQHF. In DNA form, the CDR3 reads TGTGCCAGCAGCTTAGGTGGGGGGGGCAATCAGCCCCAGCATTTT.

This rearrangement joins TRBV25-1 to TRBJ1-6, with 10 bases aligning to TRBD1. The J segment lost 8 bases and the V segment lost 3 bases, leaving 7 bases of the junction unmatched. The CDR3 has 16 amino acids. Germline CDR1 is MGHDK and CDR2 is SYGVNS. The CDR3 region has the DNA TGTGCCAGCAGTGACCGGGACAGGGGAGTGGATTCACCCCTCCACTTT. Encoded protein: CASSDRDRGVDSPLHF.